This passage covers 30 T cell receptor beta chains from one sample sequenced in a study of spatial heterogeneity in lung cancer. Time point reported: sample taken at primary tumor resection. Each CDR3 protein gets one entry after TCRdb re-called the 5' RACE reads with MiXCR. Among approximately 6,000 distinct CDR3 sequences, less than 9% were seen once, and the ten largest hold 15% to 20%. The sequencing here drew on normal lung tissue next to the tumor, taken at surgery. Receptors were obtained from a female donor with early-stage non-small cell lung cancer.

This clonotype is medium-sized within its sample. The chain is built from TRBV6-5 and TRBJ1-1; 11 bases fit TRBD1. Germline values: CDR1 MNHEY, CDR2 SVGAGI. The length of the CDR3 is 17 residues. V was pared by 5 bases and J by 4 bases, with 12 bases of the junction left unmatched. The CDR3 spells CASSPPGQGVFGTEAFF. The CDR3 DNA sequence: TGTGCCAGCAGTCCCCCGGGACAGGGGGTATTCGGCACTGAAGCTTTCTTT.

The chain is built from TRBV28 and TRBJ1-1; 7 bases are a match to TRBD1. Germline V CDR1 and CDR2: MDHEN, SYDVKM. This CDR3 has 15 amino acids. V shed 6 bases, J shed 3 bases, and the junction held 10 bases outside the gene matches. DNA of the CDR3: TGTGCCAGCAGGCGAAACAGGGGCCGGGACACTGAAGCTTTCTTT. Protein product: CASRRNRGRDTEAFF.

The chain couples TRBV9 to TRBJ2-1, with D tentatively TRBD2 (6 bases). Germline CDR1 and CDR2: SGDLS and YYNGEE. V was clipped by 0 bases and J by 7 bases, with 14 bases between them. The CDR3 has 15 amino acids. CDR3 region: CASSVVGREENEQFF. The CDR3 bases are TGTGCCAGCAGCGTAGTCGGCAGGGAGGAAAATGAGCAGTTCTTC. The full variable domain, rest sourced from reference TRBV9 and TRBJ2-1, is DSGVTQTPKHLITATGQRVTLRCSPRSGDLSVYWYQQSLDQGLQFLIQYYNGEERAKGNILERFSAQQFPDLHSELNLSSLELGDSALYFCASSVVGREENEQFFGPGTRLTVL.

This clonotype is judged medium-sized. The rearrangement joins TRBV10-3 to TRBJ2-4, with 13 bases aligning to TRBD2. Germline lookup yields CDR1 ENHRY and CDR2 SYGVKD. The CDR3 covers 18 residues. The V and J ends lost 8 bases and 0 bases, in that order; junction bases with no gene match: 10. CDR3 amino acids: CAIGTSGGAEGAKNIQYF. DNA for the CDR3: TGTGCCATCGGAACTAGCGGGGGGGCCGAGGGAGCCAAAAACATTCAGTACTTC.

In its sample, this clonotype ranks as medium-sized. The CDR3 DNA reads as TGTGCCAGCAGCTTAACCGGGACTAGTGCACATGAGCAGTTCTTC. Its translation is CASSLTGTSAHEQFF. The chain recombines TRBV7-2 with TRBJ2-1; 8 nucleotides match TRBD2. Trimming cost V 2 bases and J 8 bases; bases outside gene matches: 8. This CDR3 spans 15 amino acids. CDR1 is SGHTA and CDR2 is FQGNSA in the germline V gene.

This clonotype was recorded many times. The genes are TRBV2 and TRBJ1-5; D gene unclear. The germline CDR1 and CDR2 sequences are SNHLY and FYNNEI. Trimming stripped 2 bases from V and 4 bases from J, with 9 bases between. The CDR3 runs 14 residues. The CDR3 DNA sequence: TGTGCCAGCAGTGAAAATGGGGTTAATCAGCCCCAGCATTTT. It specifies CASSENGVNQPQHF.

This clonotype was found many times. The CDR3 region is CATSQLYGYTF. The CDR3 DNA sequence: TGTGCCACGTCCCAGCTTTATGGCTACACCTTC. The genes are TRBV3-1 and TRBJ1-2, with unresolved D. The V gene lost 10 bases and the J gene lost 5 bases, with 11 bases spanning the gap. Germline V gene sequence: CDR1 LGHDT, CDR2 YNNKEL (reference sequence). The length of the CDR3 is 11 residues. The variable domain in full, with the rest retrieved from reference TRBV3-1 and TRBJ1-2, is DTAVSQTPKYLVTQMGNDKSIKCEQNLGHDTMYWYKQDSKKFLKIMFSYNNKELIINETVPNRFSPKSPDKAHLNLHINSLELGDSAVYFCATSQLYGYTFGSGTRLTVV.

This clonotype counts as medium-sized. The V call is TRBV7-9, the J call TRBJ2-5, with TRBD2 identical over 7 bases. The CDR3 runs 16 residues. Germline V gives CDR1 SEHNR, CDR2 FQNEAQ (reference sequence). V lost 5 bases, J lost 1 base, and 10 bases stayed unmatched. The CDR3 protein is CASSPGAGAFQETQYF. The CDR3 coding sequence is TGTGCCAGCAGCCCCGGGGCGGGAGCCTTCCAAGAGACCCAGTACTTC. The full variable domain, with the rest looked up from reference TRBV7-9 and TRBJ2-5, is DTGVSQNPRHKITKRGQNVTFRCDPISEHNRLYWYRQTLGQGPEFLTYFQNEAQLEKSRLLSDRFSAERPKGSFSTLEIQRTEQGDSAMYLCASSPGAGAFQETQYFGPGTRLLVL.

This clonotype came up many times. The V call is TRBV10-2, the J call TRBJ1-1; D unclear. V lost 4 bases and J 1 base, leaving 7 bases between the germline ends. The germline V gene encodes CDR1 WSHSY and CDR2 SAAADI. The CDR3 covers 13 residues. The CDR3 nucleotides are TGCGCCAGCAGTGTTAAGGGGAACACTGAAGCTTTCTTT. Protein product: CASSVKGNTEAFF.

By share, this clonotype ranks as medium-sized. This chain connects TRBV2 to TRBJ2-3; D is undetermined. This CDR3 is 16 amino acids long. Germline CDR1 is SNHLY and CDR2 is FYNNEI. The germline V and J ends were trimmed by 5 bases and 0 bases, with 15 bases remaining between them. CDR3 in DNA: TGTGCCAGCAGTCGTCCGCCAGTCGGTAGCACAGATACGCAGTATTTT. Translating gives CASSRPPVGSTDTQYF.

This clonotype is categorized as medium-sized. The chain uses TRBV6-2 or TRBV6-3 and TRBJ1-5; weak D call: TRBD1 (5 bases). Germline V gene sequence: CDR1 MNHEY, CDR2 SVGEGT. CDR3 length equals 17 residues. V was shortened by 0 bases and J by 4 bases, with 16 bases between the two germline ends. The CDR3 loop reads CASSYSNYRQPNQPQHF. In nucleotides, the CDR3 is TGTGCCAGCAGTTACTCGAATTATCGACAGCCAAATCAGCCCCAGCATTTT.

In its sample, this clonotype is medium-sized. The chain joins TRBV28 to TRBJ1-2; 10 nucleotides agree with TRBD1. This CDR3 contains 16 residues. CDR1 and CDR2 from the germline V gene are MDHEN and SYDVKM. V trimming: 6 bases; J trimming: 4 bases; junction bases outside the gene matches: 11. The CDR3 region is CASSLAQTGGAYGYTF. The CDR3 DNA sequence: TGTGCCAGCAGCCTCGCGCAGACAGGGGGCGCCTATGGCTACACCTTC.

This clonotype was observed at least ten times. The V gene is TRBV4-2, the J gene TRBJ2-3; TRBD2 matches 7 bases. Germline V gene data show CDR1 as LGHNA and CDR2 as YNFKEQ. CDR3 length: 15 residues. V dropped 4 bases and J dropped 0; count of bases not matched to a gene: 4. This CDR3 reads CASSLSSGSTDTQYF. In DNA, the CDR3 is TGTGCCAGCAGCCTCTCTAGCGGAAGCACAGATACGCAGTATTTT.

The CDR3 sequence is CASSSGTGAGNQPQHF. For the CDR3, the DNA is TGTGCCAGCAGCTCCGGGACAGGGGCCGGCAATCAGCCCCAGCATTTT. The chain links TRBV6-2 or TRBV6-3 to TRBJ1-5; TRBD1 agrees at 10 bases. Per the germline V gene, CDR1 is MNHEY and CDR2 is SVGEGT. Trimming cost V 6 bases and J 2 bases; bases outside gene matches: 7. This CDR3 has 16 residues.

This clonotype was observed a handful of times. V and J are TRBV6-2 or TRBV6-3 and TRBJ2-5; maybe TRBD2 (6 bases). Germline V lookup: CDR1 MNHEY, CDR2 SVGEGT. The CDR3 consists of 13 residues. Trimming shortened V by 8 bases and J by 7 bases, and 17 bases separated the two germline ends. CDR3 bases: TGTGCCAGCGGAGGGGACCTTGAAGGGACCCAGTACTTC. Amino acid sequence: CASGGDLEGTQYF.

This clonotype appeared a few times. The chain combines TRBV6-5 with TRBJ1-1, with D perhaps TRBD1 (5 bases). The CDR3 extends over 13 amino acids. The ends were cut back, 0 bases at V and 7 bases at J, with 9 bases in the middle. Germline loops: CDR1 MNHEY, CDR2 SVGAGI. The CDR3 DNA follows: TGTGCCAGCAGTTACTCTGGGGCGGGTGAAGCTTTCTTT. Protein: CASSYSGAGEAFF.

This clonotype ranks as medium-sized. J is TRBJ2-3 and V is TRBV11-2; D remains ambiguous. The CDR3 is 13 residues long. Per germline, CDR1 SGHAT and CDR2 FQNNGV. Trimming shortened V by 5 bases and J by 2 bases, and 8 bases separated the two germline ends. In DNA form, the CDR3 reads TGTGCCAGCAGCGGTCCGAACACAGATACGCAGTATTTT. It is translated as CASSGPNTDTQYF.

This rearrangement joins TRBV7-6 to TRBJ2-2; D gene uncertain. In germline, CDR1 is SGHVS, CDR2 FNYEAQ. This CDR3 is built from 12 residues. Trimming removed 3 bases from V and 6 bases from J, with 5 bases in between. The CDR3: CASSFRSGELFF. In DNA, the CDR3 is TGTGCCAGCAGCTTTAGATCCGGGGAGCTGTTTTTT.

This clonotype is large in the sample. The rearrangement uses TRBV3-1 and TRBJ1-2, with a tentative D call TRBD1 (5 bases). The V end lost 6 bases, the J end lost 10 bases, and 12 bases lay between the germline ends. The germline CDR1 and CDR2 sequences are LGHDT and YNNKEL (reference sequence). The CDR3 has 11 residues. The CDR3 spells CASRRDSLYTF. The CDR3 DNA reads TGTGCCAGCAGGAGGGACTCCCTCTACACCTTC. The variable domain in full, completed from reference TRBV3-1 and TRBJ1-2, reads DTAVSQTPKYLVTQMGNDKSIKCEQNLGHDTMYWYKQDSKKFLKIMFSYNNKELIINETVPNRFSPKSPDKAHLNLHINSLELGDSAVYFCASRRDSLYTFGSGTRLTVV.

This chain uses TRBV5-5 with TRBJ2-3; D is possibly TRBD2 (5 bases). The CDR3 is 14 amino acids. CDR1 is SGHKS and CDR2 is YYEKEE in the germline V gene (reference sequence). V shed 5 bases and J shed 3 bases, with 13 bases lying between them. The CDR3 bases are TGTGCCAGCAGGGGAGTGTGGGGAACAGATACGCAGTATTTT. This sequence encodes CASRGVWGTDTQYF.

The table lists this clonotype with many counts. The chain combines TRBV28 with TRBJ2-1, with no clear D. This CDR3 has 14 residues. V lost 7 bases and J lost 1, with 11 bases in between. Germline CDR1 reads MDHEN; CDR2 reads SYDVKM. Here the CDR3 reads CASKDGSSYNEQFF. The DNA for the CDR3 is TGTGCCAGCAAAGACGGCTCTTCCTACAATGAGCAGTTCTTC.

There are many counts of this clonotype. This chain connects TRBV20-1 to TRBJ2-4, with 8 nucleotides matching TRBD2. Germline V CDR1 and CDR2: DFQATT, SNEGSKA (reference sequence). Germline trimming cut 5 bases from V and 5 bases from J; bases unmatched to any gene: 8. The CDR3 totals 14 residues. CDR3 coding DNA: TGCAGTGCTGGTCCCTCGGGGGGGGAAAACATTCAGTACTTC. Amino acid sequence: CSAGPSGGENIQYF.

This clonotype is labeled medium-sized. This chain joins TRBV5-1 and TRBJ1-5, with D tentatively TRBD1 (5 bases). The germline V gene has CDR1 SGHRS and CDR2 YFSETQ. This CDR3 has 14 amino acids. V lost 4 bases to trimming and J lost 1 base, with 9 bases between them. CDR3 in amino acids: CASSRDGSNQPQHF. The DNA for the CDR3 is TGCGCCAGCAGCAGGGACGGGAGCAATCAGCCCCAGCATTTT.

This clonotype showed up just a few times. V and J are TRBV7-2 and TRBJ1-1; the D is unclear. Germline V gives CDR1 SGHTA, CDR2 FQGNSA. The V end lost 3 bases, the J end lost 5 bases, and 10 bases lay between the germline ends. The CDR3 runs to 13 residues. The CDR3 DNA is TGTGCCAGCAGCTTCGGCGGTTGGACTGAAGCTTTCTTT. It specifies CASSFGGWTEAFF. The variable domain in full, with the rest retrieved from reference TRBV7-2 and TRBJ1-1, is GAGVSQSPSNKVTEKGKDVELRCDPISGHTALYWYRQSLGQGLEFLIYFQGNSAPDKSGLPSDRFSAERTGGSVSTLTIQRTQQEDSAVYLCASSFGGWTEAFFGQGTRLTVV.

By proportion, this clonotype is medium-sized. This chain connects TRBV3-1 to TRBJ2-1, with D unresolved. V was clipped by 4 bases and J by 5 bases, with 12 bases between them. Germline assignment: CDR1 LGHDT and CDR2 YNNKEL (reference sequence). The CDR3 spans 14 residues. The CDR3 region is CASSPLWQDNEQFF. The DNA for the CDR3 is TGTGCCAGCAGCCCCCTTTGGCAGGACAATGAGCAGTTCTTC.

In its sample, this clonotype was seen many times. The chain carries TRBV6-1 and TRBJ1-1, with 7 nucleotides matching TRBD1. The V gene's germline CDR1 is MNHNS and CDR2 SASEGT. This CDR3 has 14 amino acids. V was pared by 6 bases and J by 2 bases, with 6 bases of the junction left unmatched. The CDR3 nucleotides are TGTGCCAGCAGCTTAAACAGGGGTAACACTGAAGCTTTCTTT. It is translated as CASSLNRGNTEAFF.

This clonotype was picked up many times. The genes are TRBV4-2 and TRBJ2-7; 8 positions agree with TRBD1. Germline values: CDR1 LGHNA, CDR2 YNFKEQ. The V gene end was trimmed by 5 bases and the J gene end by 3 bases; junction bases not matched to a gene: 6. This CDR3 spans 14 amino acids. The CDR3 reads CASSLGQGFYEQYF. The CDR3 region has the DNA TGTGCCAGCAGCTTAGGACAGGGTTTCTACGAGCAGTACTTC.

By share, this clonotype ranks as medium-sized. In DNA, the CDR3 is TGTGCCAGCAGTTTAAGGGTAGCCAGGGCCCCCGAGGACACTGAAGCTTTCTTT. Translation gives CASSLRVARAPEDTEAFF. The rearrangement uses TRBV12-3 or TRBV12-4 and TRBJ1-1; a weak D match, TRBD1 (5 bases). CDR3 size: 18 residues. V dropped 2 bases and J dropped 3 bases, with 22 bases sitting between them.

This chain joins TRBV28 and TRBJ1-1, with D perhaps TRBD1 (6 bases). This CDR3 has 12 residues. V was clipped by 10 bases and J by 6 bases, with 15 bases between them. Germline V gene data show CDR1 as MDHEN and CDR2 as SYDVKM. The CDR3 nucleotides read TGTGCCACCCAGGGGCAGAGGCCTGAAGCTTTCTTT. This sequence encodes CATQGQRPEAFF.

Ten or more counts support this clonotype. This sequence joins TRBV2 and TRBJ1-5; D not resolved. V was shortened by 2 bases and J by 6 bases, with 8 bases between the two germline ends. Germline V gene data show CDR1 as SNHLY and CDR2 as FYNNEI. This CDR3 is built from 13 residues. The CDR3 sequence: CASSEMKGQPQHF. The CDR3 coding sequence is TGTGCCAGCAGTGAAATGAAGGGTCAGCCCCAGCATTTT.